A selection of T cell receptor beta chains follows, all from one sample in a study of a mutant IDH1 vaccine in newly diagnosed glioma. TCRdb's table, derived via immunoSEQ multiplex PCR, lists solely in-frame clones and lacks some. The sample includes about 84,000 clones, about 81% of them seen just once. Their recognized antigens are unknown. This sample comprised PBMCs, obtained from a glioma patient whose treatment included an IDH1 peptide vaccine. All receptors come from a man aged 35-49 years with glioma. CDR3s include the opening cysteine and the closing phenylalanine or tryptophan. A D gene is named only where the DNA matches it firmly. Only part of the rows carry a size: once, few, many, or a class if the clone is expanded.

v_gene,d_gene,j_gene,abundance,CDR3aa,CDR3nt
TRBV5-1,TRBD2,TRBJ2-3,.,CASSLWREGDTQYF,TGCGCCAGCAGCTTGTGGCGGGAGGGGGATACGCAGTATTTT
TRBV27,.,TRBJ1-2,.,CASSFGIRYGYTF,TGTGCCAGCAGTTTTGGGATTCGGTATGGCTACACCTTC
TRBV2,TRBD1,TRBJ2-1,few,CASTLDRDNEQFF,TGTGCCAGCACCTTGGACAGGGACAATGAGCAGTTCTTC
TRBV12-5,.,TRBJ2-2,.,CASGLTQDTGELFF,TGTGCTAGTGGTTTGACACAGGACACCGGGGAGCTGTTTTTT
TRBV9,.,TRBJ2-1,once,CASSERTLSSYNEQFF,TGTGCCAGCAGCGAGAGGACCTTAAGCTCCTACAATGAGCAGTTCTTC
TRBV6-5,.,TRBJ2-7,.,CASSYTSAERYEQYF,TGTGCCAGCAGTTACACCAGCGCGGAGAGGTACGAGCAGTACTTC
TRBV7-8,.,TRBJ2-3,.,CASSPIGDTQYF,TGTGCCAGCAGCCCCATTGGAGATACGCAGTATTTT
TRBV2,TRBD1,TRBJ1-4,.,CASSLQGANEKLFF,TGTGCCAGCAGTTTACAGGGGGCTAATGAAAAACTGTTTTTT
TRBV21-1,.,TRBJ2-1,.,CASSQRAGGGYNEQFF,TGTGCCAGCAGCCAACGAGCGGGAGGGGGTTACAATGAGCAGTTCTTC
TRBV6-6,.,TRBJ2-7,.,CASRNEGGRSSYEQYF,TGTGCCAGCAGGAACGAGGGGGGCCGAAGCTCCTACGAGCAGTACTTC
TRBV4-2,.,TRBJ2-5,.,CASSQEYGGAETQYF,TGTGCCAGCAGCCAAGAGTACGGGGGAGCGGAGACCCAGTACTTC